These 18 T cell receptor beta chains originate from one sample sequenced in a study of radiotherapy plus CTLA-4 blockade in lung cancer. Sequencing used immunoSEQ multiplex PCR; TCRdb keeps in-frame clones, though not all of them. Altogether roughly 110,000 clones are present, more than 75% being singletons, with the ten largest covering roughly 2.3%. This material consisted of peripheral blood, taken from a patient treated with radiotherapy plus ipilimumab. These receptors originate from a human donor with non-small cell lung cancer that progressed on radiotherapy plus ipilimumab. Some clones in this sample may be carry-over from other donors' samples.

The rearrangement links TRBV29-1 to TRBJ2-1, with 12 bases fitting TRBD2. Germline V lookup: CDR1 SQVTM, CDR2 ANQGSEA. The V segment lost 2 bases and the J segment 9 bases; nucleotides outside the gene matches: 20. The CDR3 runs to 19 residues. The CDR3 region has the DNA TGCAGCGTTGAACGACTGCCATTCGGGCTAGCGGGGGGGCTGGGTGAGCAGTTCTTC. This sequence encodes CSVERLPFGLAGGLGEQFF.

CDR3 sequence: CACPPTAPTNEKLFF. The DNA of the CDR3 is TGTGCCTGCCCGCCGACAGCCCCAACTAATGAAAAACTGTTTTTT. The chain couples TRBV30 to TRBJ1-4, with D maybe TRBD1 (5 bases). Germline loops: CDR1 GTSNPN, CDR2 SVGIG (reference sequence). The V gene lost 6 bases and the J gene lost 0 bases, with 14 bases spanning the gap. This CDR3 is built from 15 residues.

The CDR3: CASSQGRVDGELFF. CDR3 sequence (DNA): TGCGCCAGCAGCCAGGGGAGGGTCGACGGGGAGCTGTTTTTT. This chain connects TRBV5-1 to TRBJ2-2; D is possibly TRBD2 (7 bases). Germline loops: CDR1 SGHRS, CDR2 YFSETQ. CDR3 size: 14 residues. V dropped 4 bases and J dropped 7 bases, with 14 bases sitting between them.

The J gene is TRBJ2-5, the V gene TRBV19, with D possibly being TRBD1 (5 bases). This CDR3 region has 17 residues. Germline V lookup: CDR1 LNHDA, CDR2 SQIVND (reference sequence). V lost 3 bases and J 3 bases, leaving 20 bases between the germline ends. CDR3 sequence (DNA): TGTGCCAGTAGTATCGGATATGGGGCGCGAAGGGAAGAGACCCAGTACTTC. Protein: CASSIGYGARREETQYF.

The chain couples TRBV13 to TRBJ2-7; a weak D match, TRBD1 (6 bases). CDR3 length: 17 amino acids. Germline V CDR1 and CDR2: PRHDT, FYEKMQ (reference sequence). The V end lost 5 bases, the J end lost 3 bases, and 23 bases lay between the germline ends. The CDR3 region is CASSRIYRDPMGYEQYF. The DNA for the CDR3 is TGTGCCAGCAGCCGCATTTACAGGGACCCCATGGGCTACGAGCAGTACTTC.

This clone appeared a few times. In nucleotides, the CDR3 is TGTGTCAATTTGGGGTACGAGCAGTACTTC. It is translated as CVNLGYEQYF. The rearrangement uses TRBV30 and TRBJ2-7; the D is unclear. This CDR3 has 10 amino acids. Germline loops: CDR1 GTSNPN, CDR2 SVGIG (reference sequence).

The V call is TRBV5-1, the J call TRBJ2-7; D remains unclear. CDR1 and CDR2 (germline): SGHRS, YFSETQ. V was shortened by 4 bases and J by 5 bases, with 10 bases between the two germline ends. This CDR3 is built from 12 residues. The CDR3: CASSLPSDEQYF. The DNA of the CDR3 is TGCGCCAGCAGCCTACCCTCGGACGAGCAGTACTTC.

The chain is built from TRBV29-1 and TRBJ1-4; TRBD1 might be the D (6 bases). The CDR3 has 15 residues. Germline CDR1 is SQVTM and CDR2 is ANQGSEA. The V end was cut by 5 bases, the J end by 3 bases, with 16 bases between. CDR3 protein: CSVQTGRSSNEKLFF. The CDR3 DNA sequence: TGCAGCGTTCAGACAGGACGTTCATCTAATGAAAAACTGTTTTTT.

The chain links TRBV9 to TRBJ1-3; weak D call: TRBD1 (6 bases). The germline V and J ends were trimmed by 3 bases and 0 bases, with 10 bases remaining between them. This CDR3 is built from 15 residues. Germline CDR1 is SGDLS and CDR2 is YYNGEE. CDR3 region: CASSGSGASGNTIYF. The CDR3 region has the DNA TGTGCCAGCAGCGGATCAGGGGCCTCTGGAAACACCATATATTTT. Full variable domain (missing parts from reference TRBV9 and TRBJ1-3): DSGVTQTPKHLITATGQRVTLRCSPRSGDLSVYWYQQSLDQGLQFLIQYYNGEERAKGNILERFSAQQFPDLHSELNLSSLELGDSALYFCASSGSGASGNTIYFGEGSWLTVV.

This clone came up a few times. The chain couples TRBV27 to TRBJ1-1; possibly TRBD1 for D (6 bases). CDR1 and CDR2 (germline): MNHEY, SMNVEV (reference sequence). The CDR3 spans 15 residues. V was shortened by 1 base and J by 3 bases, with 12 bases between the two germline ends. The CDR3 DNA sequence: TGTGCCAGCAGTTTATTTGCAGGGGCGGACACTGAAGCTTTCTTT. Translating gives CASSLFAGADTEAFF.

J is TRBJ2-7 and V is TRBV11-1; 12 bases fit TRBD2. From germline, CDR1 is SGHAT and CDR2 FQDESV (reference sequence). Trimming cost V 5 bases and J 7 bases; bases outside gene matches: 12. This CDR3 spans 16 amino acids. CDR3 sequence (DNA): TGTGCCAGCAGCCGCCTCCTAGCGGGGGGGCGTAGAGAGCAGTACTTC. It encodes CASSRLLAGGRREQYF.

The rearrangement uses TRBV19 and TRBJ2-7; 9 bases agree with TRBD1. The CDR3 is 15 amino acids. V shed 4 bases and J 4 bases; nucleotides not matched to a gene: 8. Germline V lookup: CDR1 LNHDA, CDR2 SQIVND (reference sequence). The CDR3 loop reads CASSTSTGGEYEQYF. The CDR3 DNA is TGTGCCAGTAGTACCTCGACAGGGGGGGAGTACGAGCAGTACTTC.

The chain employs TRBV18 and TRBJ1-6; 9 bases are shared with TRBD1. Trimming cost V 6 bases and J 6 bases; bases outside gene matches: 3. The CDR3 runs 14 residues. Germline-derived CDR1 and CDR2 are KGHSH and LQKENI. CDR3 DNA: TGTGCCAGCTCGGACAGGGGAGGTAATTCACCCCTCCACTTT. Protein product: CASSDRGGNSPLHF.

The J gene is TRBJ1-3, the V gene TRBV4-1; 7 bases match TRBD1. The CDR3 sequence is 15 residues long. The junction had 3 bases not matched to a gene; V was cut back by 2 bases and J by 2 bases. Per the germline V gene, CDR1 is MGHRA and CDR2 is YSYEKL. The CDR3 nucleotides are TGCGCCAGCAGCCAAATACAGGGGACTGGAAACACCATATATTTT. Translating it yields CASSQIQGTGNTIYF.

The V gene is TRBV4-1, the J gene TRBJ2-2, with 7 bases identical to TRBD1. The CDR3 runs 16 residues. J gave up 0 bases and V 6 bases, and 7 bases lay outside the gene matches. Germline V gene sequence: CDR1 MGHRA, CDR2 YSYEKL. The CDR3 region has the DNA TGCGCCAGCAGTAACTTCGGGACAGCGAACACCGGGGAGCTGTTTTTT. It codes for CASSNFGTANTGELFF.

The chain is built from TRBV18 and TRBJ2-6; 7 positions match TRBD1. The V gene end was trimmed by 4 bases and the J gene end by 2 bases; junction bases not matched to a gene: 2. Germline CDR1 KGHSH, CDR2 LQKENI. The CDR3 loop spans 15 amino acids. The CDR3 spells CASSLDRAGANVLTF. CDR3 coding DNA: TGTGCCAGCTCACTCGACAGGGCTGGGGCCAACGTCCTGACTTTC.

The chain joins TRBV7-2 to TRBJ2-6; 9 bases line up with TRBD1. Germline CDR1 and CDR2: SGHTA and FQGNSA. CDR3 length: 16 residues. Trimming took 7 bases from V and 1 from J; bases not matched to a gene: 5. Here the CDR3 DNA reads TGTGCCAGCACACGGGACAGGGCATCTGGGGCCAACGTCCTGACTTTC. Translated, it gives CASTRDRASGANVLTF. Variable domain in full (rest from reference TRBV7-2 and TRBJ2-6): GAGVSQSPSNKVTEKGKDVELRCDPISGHTALYWYRQSLGQGLEFLIYFQGNSAPDKSGLPSDRFSAERTGGSVSTLTIQRTQQEDSAVYLCASTRDRASGANVLTFGAGSRLTVL.

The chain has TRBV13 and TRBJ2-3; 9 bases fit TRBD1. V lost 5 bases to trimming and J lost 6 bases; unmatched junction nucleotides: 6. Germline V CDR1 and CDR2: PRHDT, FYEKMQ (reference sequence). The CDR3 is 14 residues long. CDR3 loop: CASSTGTGRDTQYF. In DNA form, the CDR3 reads TGTGCCAGCAGCACCGGGACAGGGAGGGATACGCAGTATTTT.